This T cell receptor (beta chain) was profiled in a study of blood T cell repertoires in COVID-19. Only in-frame clones appear in the TCRdb table, and some are missing; sequencing was by immunoSEQ multiplex PCR. Here the sample spans about 250,000 clones, roughly 86% being singletons. The Seattle site enrolled patients during active infection and followed them longitudinally. There are a few counts of this clone. The sequence was obtained from a woman over 75 with COVID-19, enrolled during active disease. Sequenced material: peripheral blood.

The CDR3 DNA sequence: TGTGCCAGCACCCCGAACGGGGACGGGGAGCTGTTTTTT. It codes for CASTPNGDGELFF. The V gene is TRBV12-3 or TRBV12-4, the J gene TRBJ2-2, with D tentatively TRBD2 (5 bases). The CDR3 covers 13 residues. Trimming pared 7 bases from V and 7 bases from J, leaving 13 bases between.